This T cell receptor (beta chain) was identified in a study of preoperative IRX-2 immunotherapy in early breast cancer. CDR1 and CDR2 from the germline V gene are DFQATT and SNEGSKA (reference sequence). V lost 5 bases to trimming and J lost 4 bases, with 3 bases between them. The CDR3 has 10 residues. The sample's treatment: preoperative locoregional IRX-2 cytokine immunotherapy. Patients received preoperative, locoregional IRX-2 cytokine immunotherapy in a phase Ib study. Libraries were prepared by immunoSEQ multiplex PCR; TCRdb keeps only in-frame clonotypes and omits some of them. This sample yields over 60,000 clones, of which around 94% are seen a single time; roughly 1.5% belongs to the top ten.

The TCR comes from a human donor with breast cancer. Sample collection was performed from a patient treated with IRX-2 immunotherapy. The rearrangement links TRBV20-1 to TRBJ1-3; D call uncertain. For the CDR3, the DNA is TGCAGTGCTCTGGGAAACACCATATATTTT. Translating it yields CSALGNTIYF.